This entry lists 6 T cell receptor beta chains sequenced from one sample in a study of blood T cells in healthy people across ages. A second PCR of roughly 7 to 11 cycles used a sample-barcoded 5' primer and a J-beta primer mix. TCRdb processed the 5' RACE reads anew with MiXCR; each CDR3 protein has one entry. The data show 800,000 to 950,000 distinct CDR3 sequences, approximately 32% seen once. In addition, the sample was reused for a study of T cells of mothers and their children.

The sequenced material came from blood. Receptors were obtained from a woman aged 40 to 50 in good health.

Comments on this clonotype: This may stem from a read error, because a much larger clone lies one nucleotide away. V gene TRBV12-3 or TRBV12-4 combines with J gene TRBJ2-6; 9 bases are shared with TRBD1. The CDR3 covers 18 residues. CDR3 sequence: CASRSRQGVFSGANVRTF. CDR3 nucleotide sequence: TGTGCCAGCAGATCCCGACAGGGGGTCTTCTCTGGGGCCAACGTCCGGACTTTC.

This clonotype has at least ten counts. The chain has TRBV12-3 or TRBV12-4 and TRBJ1-6; D is possibly TRBD1 (6 bases). Trimming shortened V by 6 bases and J by 9 bases, and 15 bases separated the two germline ends. The CDR3 loop spans 14 amino acids. The CDR3 coding sequence is TGTGCCAGCAGCCCCAGGGGCAGAACTTCACCCCTCCACTTT. Encoded protein: CASSPRGRTSPLHF.

Comments on this clonotype: The germline gene is not matched at one end of the junction; a read error may be the cause. V usage is TRBV12-3 or TRBV12-4 and J usage is TRBJ2-3; possible D gene TRBD1, 6 bases. The CDR3 spans 15 residues. This CDR3 is CASSLRRGGVDAQYF. Written as DNA, the CDR3 is TGTGCCAGCAGTTTACGGAGAGGGGGAGTAGATGCGCAGTATTTT.

This clonotype came up many times. The gene calls are TRBV4-1 and TRBJ1-4, with a possible D match to TRBD1 (6 bases). Germline V gene lookup returns CDR1 MGHRA and CDR2 YSYEKL. This CDR3 is 16 amino acids long. The V end was cut by 0 bases, the J end by 3 bases, with 11 bases between. The DNA for the CDR3 is TGCGCCAGCAGCCAAGATACAGGGTTCCCTAATGAAAAACTGTTTTTT. Translation gives CASSQDTGFPNEKLFF.

This rearrangement joins TRBV6-5 to TRBJ2-3, with 7 positions matching TRBD1. The germline CDR1 and CDR2 sequences are MNHEY and SVGAGI. V lost 10 bases, J lost 3 bases, and 13 bases stayed unmatched. CDR3 length equals 15 residues. CDR3: CATLTRNRGTDTQYF. DNA for the CDR3: TGTGCCACTCTTACGAGGAACAGGGGAACAGATACGCAGTATTTT.

J is TRBJ2-1 and V is TRBV7-9; 7 nucleotides match TRBD1. Losses at the gene ends were 8 bases for V and 5 bases for J; bases not matched to a gene: 9. This CDR3 is built from 14 residues. Per the germline V gene, CDR1 is SEHNR and CDR2 is FQNEAQ (reference sequence). The CDR3 region is CASGTGTANNEQFF. The CDR3 region has the DNA TGTGCCAGCGGTACAGGGACAGCGAACAATGAGCAGTTCTTC.